Below are 23 T cell receptor beta chains sequenced from a single sample in a study of cytomegalovirus exposure and HLA in healthy donors (dated by TCRdb to 2015 to 2018). Preparation of the library involved the immunoSEQ multiplex PCR assay. For the multiplex PCR, a mixture combining 60 forward primers for TCR Vbeta segments and 13 reverse primers for TCR Jbeta segments was used. TCRdb retrieved this table from immuneACCESS and kept in-frame rearrangements only. Not all clones are present; in checked studies, unresolved V genes account for under half, and no reason is known for the remainder. The sample table contains fewer than 85,000 clones; only one count was recorded for around 78% of them. The ten largest account for roughly 3.5% of the sample. Sequencing was performed on PBMCs. The source of these receptors is a middle-aged man in good health and CMV-seronegative.

The rearrangement uses TRBV6-1 and TRBJ1-6; D is uncertain. V was trimmed by 6 bases and J by 9 bases, leaving 6 bases between them. Germline V CDR1 and CDR2: MNHNS, SASEGT. CDR3 size: 11 residues. The CDR3: CASSLASPLHF. CDR3 nucleotide sequence: TGTGCCAGCAGCCTAGCTTCACCCCTCCACTTT.

The chain combines TRBV11-3 with TRBJ2-2; D possibly corresponds to TRBD2 (5 bases). This CDR3 is 14 amino acids long. The germline V gene has CDR1 SGHNT and CDR2 YENEEA. Trimming took off 4 bases at V and 0 bases at J, with 6 bases between the two ends. The CDR3 DNA sequence: TGTGCCAGCAGCTCGGGAACGAACACCGGGGAGCTGTTTTTT. Amino acids: CASSSGTNTGELFF.

This clone was picked up one time. The chain has TRBV7-2 and TRBJ2-1; D gene uncertain. Trimming removed 1 base at V and 0 bases at J, with 7 bases between. CDR3 length equals 15 residues. The germline CDR1 and CDR2 sequences are SGHTA and FQGNSA. Here the CDR3 reads CASSLGPSSYNEQFF. Here the CDR3 DNA reads TGTGCCAGCAGCTTAGGCCCCAGCTCCTACAATGAGCAGTTCTTC.

The chain employs TRBV2 and TRBJ1-3, with a tentative D call TRBD1 (6 bases). The CDR3 is 13 amino acids. The ends were cut back, 8 bases at V and 0 bases at J, with 8 bases in the middle. Germline V gene data show CDR1 as SNHLY and CDR2 as FYNNEI. CDR3 in DNA: TGTGCCAGCTGCAGGGGCTCTGGAAACACCATATATTTT. Translation gives CASCRGSGNTIYF.

This clone has just a few counts. The rearrangement joins TRBV7-9 to TRBJ2-2; 8 positions agree with TRBD1. The V segment lost 8 bases and the J segment 4 bases; nucleotides outside the gene matches: 12. The CDR3 length is 16 residues. CDR1 SEHNR and CDR2 FQNEAQ come from the germline V gene (reference sequence). The CDR3 spells CASCRGLDLATGELFF. The CDR3 region has the DNA TGTGCCAGCTGCAGGGGGCTAGACCTGGCCACCGGGGAGCTGTTTTTT.

This sequence joins TRBV19 and TRBJ1-4; D is uncertain. The V gene lost 7 bases and the J gene lost 0 bases, with 6 bases spanning the gap. There are 13 residues in the CDR3. The germline V gene encodes CDR1 LNHDA and CDR2 SQIVND (reference sequence). In nucleotides, the CDR3 is TGTGCCAGTAAAACGGCAACTAATGAAAAACTGTTTTTT. Protein: CASKTATNEKLFF.

Comments on this clone: Sequence at one end of the junction differs from germline and may be a read error. The chain recombines TRBV2 with TRBJ2-7, with 8 bases aligning to TRBD1. The V gene's germline CDR1 is SNHLY and CDR2 FYNNEI. CDR3 length: 18 residues. The CDR3, as DNA: TGTGCCAGCAGTAAAGCAGGGGGCGGCCCCCGGGGCCCCTACGAGCAGTACTTC. It encodes CASSKAGGGPRGPYEQYF.

This chain uses TRBV6-4 with TRBJ2-7; 7 bases line up with TRBD1. V dropped 6 bases and J dropped 5; count of bases not matched to a gene: 7. Germline CDR1 is MRHNA and CDR2 is SNTAGT. This CDR3 contains 13 residues. The CDR3 loop reads CASSDPGQDEQYF. The CDR3 bases are TGTGCCAGCAGCGACCCCGGACAGGACGAGCAGTACTTC.

V is TRBV6-1 and J is TRBJ1-6; D not resolved. Germline CDR1 is MNHNS and CDR2 is SASEGT. The CDR3 sequence is 14 residues long. The germline V and J ends were trimmed by 4 bases and 7 bases, with 11 bases remaining between them. CDR3 sequence: CASSVHGINSPLHF. The CDR3 DNA is TGTGCCAGCAGTGTTCACGGGATCAATTCACCCCTCCACTTT.

This clone was detected a few times. This sequence joins TRBV11-2 and TRBJ1-2; the D is unclear. This CDR3 region has 13 residues. Trimming left V 3 bases short and J 7 bases short, with 12 bases between. Germline values: CDR1 SGHAT, CDR2 FQNNGV. CDR3 bases: TGTGCCAGCAGCTTGCGGAGAGGTTCTGGCTACACCTTC. Translation: CASSLRRGSGYTF.

This CDR3 is CASSEATADTQYF. The CDR3 DNA reads as TGCGCCAGCAGCGAGGCGACCGCAGATACGCAGTATTTT. The chain employs TRBV5-1 and TRBJ2-3; D gene ambiguous. The length of the CDR3 is 13 residues. Per the germline V gene, CDR1 is SGHRS and CDR2 is YFSETQ. Trimming stripped 4 bases from V and 4 bases from J, with 10 bases between.

The V call is TRBV28, the J call TRBJ2-1; 7 bases are shared with TRBD1. CDR3 length: 16 residues. Germline V lookup: CDR1 MDHEN, CDR2 SYDVKM. Losses at the gene ends were 1 base for V and 7 bases for J; bases not matched to a gene: 10. The CDR3 region has the DNA TGTGCCAGCAGTTTATTTGGCCAAGGGGGCTGGAATGAGCAGTTCTTC. It specifies CASSLFGQGGWNEQFF. Complete variable domain (other parts from reference TRBV28 and TRBJ2-1): DVKVTQSSRYLVKRTGEKVFLECVQDMDHENMFWYRQDPGLGLRLIYFSYDVKMKEKGDIPEGYSVSREKKERFSLILESASTNQTSMYLCASSLFGQGGWNEQFFGPGTRLTVL.

The chain recombines TRBV7-6 with TRBJ2-5; D may be TRBD1 (6 bases). With the DNA end fitting TRBJ2-7 better, the J assignment may be wrong. CDR3 size: 15 residues. Germline CDR1 reads SGHVS; CDR2 reads FNYEAQ. The CDR3 sequence is CASSLGSGAAYEQYF. Written as DNA, the CDR3 is TGTGCCAGCAGCTTAGGGTCAGGGGCGGCCTACGAGCAGTACTTC.

This clone has just one count. V and J are TRBV11-2 and TRBJ2-5; 8 bases agree with TRBD1. The length of the CDR3 is 17 residues. The trim removed 1 base at V and 4 bases at J, leaving 11 bases unmatched. Germline CDR1 reads SGHAT; CDR2 reads FQNNGV. The CDR3 is CASSLGQGTGLRETQYF. CDR3 nucleotides: TGTGCCAGCAGCTTAGGGCAGGGGACAGGTTTGAGAGAGACCCAGTACTTC.

V is TRBV27 and J is TRBJ1-2, with 7 bases that match TRBD1. The V gene's germline CDR1 is MNHEY and CDR2 SMNVEV (reference sequence). The CDR3 covers 12 residues. V shed 5 bases and J 8 bases; nucleotides not matched to a gene: 5. This CDR3 reads CASSPTGRGYTF. CDR3 bases: TGTGCCAGCAGTCCGACAGGGCGGGGCTACACCTTC.

The V call is TRBV18, the J call TRBJ1-1; TRBD1 aligns across 8 bases. Germline CDR1 and CDR2: KGHSH and LQKENI. The CDR3 length is 14 residues. The trim removed 4 bases at V and 6 bases at J, leaving 7 bases unmatched. The CDR3: CASSLLQGGAEAFF. In DNA, the CDR3 is TGTGCCAGCTCACTTCTACAGGGGGGAGCTGAAGCTTTCTTT.

The gene calls are TRBV4-1 and TRBJ2-1; 9 bases match TRBD1. Germline-derived CDR1 and CDR2 are MGHRA and YSYEKL. The V and J ends lost 4 bases and 4 bases, in that order; junction bases with no gene match: 5. CDR3 size: 15 residues. The CDR3 spells CASSPGTGTYNEQFF. The DNA of the CDR3 is TGCGCCAGCAGCCCCGGGACAGGGACATACAATGAGCAGTTCTTC.

Here the CDR3 reads CAWSVAGPSGQFF. DNA of the CDR3: TGTGCCTGGAGTGTAGCGGGGCCCTCCGGGCAGTTCTTC. The V call is TRBV30, the J call TRBJ2-1; 7 positions match TRBD2. The CDR3 is 13 residues long. Germline-derived CDR1 and CDR2 are GTSNPN and SVGIG (reference sequence). V dropped 0 bases and J dropped 12; count of bases not matched to a gene: 8.

The chain couples TRBV14 to TRBJ2-2, with 8 positions matching TRBD1. Germline CDR1 reads SGHDN; CDR2 reads FVKESK. The CDR3 spans 15 residues. The trim removed 6 bases at V and 3 bases at J, leaving 6 bases unmatched. For the CDR3, the DNA is TGTGCCAGCAGACCCGACAGGGGCGACACCGGGGAGCTGTTTTTT. Its translation: CASRPDRGDTGELFF.

The V gene is TRBV6-5, the J gene TRBJ1-5, with D perhaps matching TRBD1 (5 bases). Germline V gives CDR1 MNHEY, CDR2 SVGAGI. The CDR3 covers 14 residues. V was cut by 8 bases and J by 3 bases, with 14 bases left in between. The CDR3 here is CASLGGVTNQPQHF. The DNA of the CDR3 is TGTGCCAGCCTCGGGGGGGTGACCAATCAGCCCCAGCATTTT.

The rearrangement uses TRBV4-1 and TRBJ2-7; D unclear. Germline V gene data show CDR1 as MGHRA and CDR2 as YSYEKL. The length of the CDR3 is 14 residues. Trimming left V 0 bases short and J 2 bases short, with 8 bases between. The CDR3: CASSQDIPAYEQYF. The CDR3, as DNA: TGCGCCAGCAGCCAAGATATTCCAGCCTACGAGCAGTACTTC.

V and J are TRBV5-1 and TRBJ2-7; D perhaps matches TRBD1 (6 bases). Trimming removed 4 bases from V and 5 bases from J, with 16 bases in between. Germline values: CDR1 SGHRS, CDR2 YFSETQ. The CDR3 runs to 14 residues. CDR3: CASSPSPGVDEQYF. CDR3 coding DNA: TGCGCCAGCAGCCCAAGCCCAGGGGTAGACGAGCAGTACTTC. The full variable domain, its missing parts supplied by reference TRBV5-1 and TRBJ2-7, is KAGVTQTPRYLIKTRGQQVTLSCSPISGHRSVSWYQQTPGQGLQFLFEYFSETQRNKGNFPGRFSGRQFSNSRSEMNVSTLELGDSALYLCASSPSPGVDEQYFGPGTRLTVT.

The chain recombines TRBV15 with TRBJ2-7, with 8 bases aligning to TRBD1. Germline-derived CDR1 and CDR2 are LNHNV and YYDKDF (reference sequence). After removal of 5 bases from V and 0 bases from J, the junction contained 6 bases not matched to a gene. CDR3 length equals 15 residues. The chain's CDR3 is CATSPDRGSSYEQYF. CDR3 DNA sequence: TGTGCCACCAGCCCCGACAGGGGAAGCTCCTACGAGCAGTACTTC.